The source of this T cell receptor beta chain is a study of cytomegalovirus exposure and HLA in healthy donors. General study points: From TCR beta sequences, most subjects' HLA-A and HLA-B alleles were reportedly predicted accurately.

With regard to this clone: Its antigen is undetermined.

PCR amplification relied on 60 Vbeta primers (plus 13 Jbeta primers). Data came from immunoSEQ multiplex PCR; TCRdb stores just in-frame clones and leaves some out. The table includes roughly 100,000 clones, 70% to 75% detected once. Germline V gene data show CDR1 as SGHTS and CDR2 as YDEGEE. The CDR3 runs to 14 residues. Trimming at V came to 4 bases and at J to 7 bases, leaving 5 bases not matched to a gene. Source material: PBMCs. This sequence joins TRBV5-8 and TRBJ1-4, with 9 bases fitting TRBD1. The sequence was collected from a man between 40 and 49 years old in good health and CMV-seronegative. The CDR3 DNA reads TGTGCCAGCAGCCCAGGACAGGGGCGTGAAAAACTGTTTTTT. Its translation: CASSPGQGREKLFF.